A single sample gave rise to the 9 T cell receptor beta chains below, sequenced in a study of shared clonotypes between healthy human individuals. TCRdb keeps only in-frame clones here, not all; method: immunoSEQ multiplex PCR. The sample yields about 510,000 clones, 79% seen once. Sequencing was done on a sample of PBMCs. These receptors were obtained from a woman aged 40 to 49 in good health. Some clones in this sample may be carry-over from other donors' samples.

The J gene is TRBJ2-3, the V gene TRBV29-1, with D hard to call. The germline gives CDR1 SQVTM, CDR2 ANQGSEA. The ends were cut back, 3 bases at V and 3 bases at J, with 7 bases in the middle. The CDR3 totals 12 residues. CDR3 protein: CSVDWGTDTQYF. Written as DNA, the CDR3 is TGCAGCGTTGATTGGGGAACAGATACGCAGTATTTT.

The chain links TRBV6-5 to TRBJ2-6; D is ambiguous. V lost 5 bases, J lost 1 base, and 9 bases lay in between. Looked up from germline, CDR1 is MNHEY and CDR2 is SVGAGI. This CDR3 comprises 15 residues. The chain's CDR3 is CASSQTYSGANVLTF. In nucleotides, the CDR3 is TGTGCCAGCAGTCAAACTTATTCTGGGGCCAACGTCCTGACTTTC.

The chain combines TRBV4-3 with TRBJ2-7; D might be TRBD2 (6 bases). CDR3 length: 15 amino acids. Trimming cost V 1 base and J 1 base, with 11 bases left between them. In germline, CDR1 is LGHNA, CDR2 YSLEER. The CDR3 spells CASSQGASASYEQYF. The CDR3 region has the DNA TGCGCCAGCAGCCAAGGGGCTAGCGCGTCCTACGAGCAGTACTTC.

J is TRBJ2-5 and V is TRBV27; 11 bases fit TRBD1. The CDR3 is made up of 14 amino acids. The V segment lost 3 bases and the J segment 11 bases; nucleotides outside the gene matches: 8. The V gene's germline CDR1 is MNHEY and CDR2 SMNVEV (reference sequence). This CDR3 is CASSFWGQGEAQYF. The CDR3 nucleotides are TGTGCCAGCAGTTTTTGGGGACAGGGGGAGGCTCAGTACTTC.

This clone was picked up one time. The rearrangement links TRBV5-1 to TRBJ1-4; TRBD1 might be the D (5 bases). There are 16 residues in the CDR3. Germline lookup yields CDR1 SGHRS and CDR2 YFSETQ. With 9 bases removed from V and 2 bases from J, the gap between germline ends came to 20 bases. The CDR3, as DNA: TGCGCCACCTGCCGGGGGGAAAGGACTACTAATGAAAAACTGTTTTTT. It is translated as CATCRGERTTNEKLFF. Based on the CDR3 plus reference TRBV5-1 and TRBJ1-4, the full variable domain is KAGVTQTPRYLIKTRGQQVTLSCSPISGHRSVSWYQQTPGQGLQFLFEYFSETQRNKGNFPGRFSGRQFSNSRSEMNVSTLELGDSALYLCATCRGERTTNEKLFFGSGTQLSVL.

The sample holds one count of this clone. This CDR3 reads CASNGQSNQPQHF. The CDR3 coding sequence is TGTGCCAGCAACGGACAGAGCAATCAGCCCCAGCATTTT. V is TRBV21-1 and J is TRBJ1-5; TRBD1 is the table's D call and was not checked against the DNA. TRBV21-1 is a recognized pseudogene. There are 13 residues in the CDR3.

The V and J genes are TRBV6-1 and TRBJ1-3; 8 bases are a match to TRBD1. The CDR3 contains 12 residues. J was trimmed by 16 bases and V by 5 bases; bases with no gene match: 10. Looked up from germline, CDR1 is MNHNS and CDR2 is SASEGT. CDR3 DNA sequence: TGTGCCAGCAGTAACCTCCGGGGACAGGCGTATTTT. It codes for CASSNLRGQAYF.

J is TRBJ2-7 and V is TRBV6-6, with D perhaps matching TRBD1 (5 bases). Germline loops: CDR1 MNHNY, CDR2 SVGAGI (reference sequence). V lost 0 bases and J lost 6, with 9 bases in between. This CDR3 region has 13 residues. CDR3 in DNA: TGTGCCAGCAGTTACTCGTGGGGCGCCGAGCAGTACTTC. It yields the protein CASSYSWGAEQYF.

V is TRBV28 and J is TRBJ2-2; no clear D. The CDR3 is made up of 15 amino acids. Germline loops: CDR1 MDHEN, CDR2 SYDVKM. Trimming took 2 bases from V and 4 from J, leaving 11 bases between them. CDR3 sequence: CASSLGMGITGELFF. As DNA, the CDR3 is TGTGCCAGCAGTTTAGGTATGGGGATCACCGGGGAGCTGTTTTTT. Filled out from reference TRBV28 and TRBJ2-2, the complete variable domain reads DVKVTQSSRYLVKRTGEKVFLECVQDMDHENMFWYRQDPGLGLRLIYFSYDVKMKEKGDIPEGYSVSREKKERFSLILESASTNQTSMYLCASSLGMGITGELFFGEGSRLTVL.